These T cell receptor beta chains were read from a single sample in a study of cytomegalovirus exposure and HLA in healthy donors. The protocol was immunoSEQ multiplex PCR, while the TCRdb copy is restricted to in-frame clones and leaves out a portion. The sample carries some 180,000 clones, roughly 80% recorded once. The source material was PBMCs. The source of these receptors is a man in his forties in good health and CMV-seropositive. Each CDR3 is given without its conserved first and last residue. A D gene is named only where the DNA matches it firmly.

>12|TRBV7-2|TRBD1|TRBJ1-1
ASSVGTANTEAF
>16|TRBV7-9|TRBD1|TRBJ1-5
ASSLGGTGLYSNQPQH
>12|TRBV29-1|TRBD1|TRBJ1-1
SGSRQGMDTEAF
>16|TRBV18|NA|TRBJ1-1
ASSPQLKYQGRDTEAF
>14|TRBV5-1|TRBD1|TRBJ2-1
ASSLGLGTAYNEQF
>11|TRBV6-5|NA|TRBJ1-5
AIQWTANQPQH
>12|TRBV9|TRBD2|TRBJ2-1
ASSPSSGKNEQF
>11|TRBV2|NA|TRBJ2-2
ASSVQNTGELF
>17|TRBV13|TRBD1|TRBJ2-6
ASSGGTGSSFSGANVLT
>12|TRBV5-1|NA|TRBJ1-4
ASSLGPAEEKLF
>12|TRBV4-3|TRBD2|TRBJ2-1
ASSQDSREGEQF
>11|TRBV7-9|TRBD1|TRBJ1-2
ASSTGGSYGYT
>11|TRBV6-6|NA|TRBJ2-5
ASRITSTQTQY
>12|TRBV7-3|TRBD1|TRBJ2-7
ASSSDRNSYEQY
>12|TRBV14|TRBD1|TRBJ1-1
ASSRDREYTEAF
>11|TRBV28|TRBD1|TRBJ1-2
ASTLTGVGGYT
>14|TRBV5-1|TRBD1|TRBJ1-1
ASTLSGQAVNTEAF
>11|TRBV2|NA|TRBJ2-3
ASSGPGADTQY
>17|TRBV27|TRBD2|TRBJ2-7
ASSRATSGRGFIPYEQY
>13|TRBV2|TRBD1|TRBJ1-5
ASRGDSYSNQPQH
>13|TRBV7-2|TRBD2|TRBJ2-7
ASSLKAGGSYEQY
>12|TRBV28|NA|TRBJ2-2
ASIPQGKTGELF
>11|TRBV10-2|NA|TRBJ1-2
ASSDYRDYGYT
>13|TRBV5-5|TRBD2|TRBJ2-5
ASSWRLAGEETQY
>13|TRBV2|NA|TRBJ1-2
ASNDDRRVDYGYT
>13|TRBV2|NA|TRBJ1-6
ASNLGGEYNSPLH
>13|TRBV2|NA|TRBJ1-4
ASSEVTTGIEKLF
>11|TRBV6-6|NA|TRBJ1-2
ASRIRGVSGYT
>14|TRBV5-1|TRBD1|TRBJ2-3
ASSLAVTGSPDTQY
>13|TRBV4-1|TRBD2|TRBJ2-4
ASSQENGGAYIQY
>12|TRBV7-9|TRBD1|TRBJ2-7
ASSSGQAWYEQY
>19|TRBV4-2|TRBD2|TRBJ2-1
ASSLTPPGTSRRPIINEQF
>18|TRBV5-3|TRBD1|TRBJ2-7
ARSLFFGQGAPRVVDEQY
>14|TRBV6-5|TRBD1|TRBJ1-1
ASSSGTGRLNTEAF
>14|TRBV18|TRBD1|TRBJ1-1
ASSLTGQGRDTEAF
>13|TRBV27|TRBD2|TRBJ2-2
ASGRGGRNTGELF
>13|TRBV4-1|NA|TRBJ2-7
ASSQETNPFYEQY
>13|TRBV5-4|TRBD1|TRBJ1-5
ASSRQGEGNQPQH
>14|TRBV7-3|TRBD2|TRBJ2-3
ASSLSGGGAGDTQY
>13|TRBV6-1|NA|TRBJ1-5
ASSEAGYSNQPQH
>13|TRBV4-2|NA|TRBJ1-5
ASSQDLGIPRPQH
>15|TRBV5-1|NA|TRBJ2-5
ASTKSVQDSPWETQY
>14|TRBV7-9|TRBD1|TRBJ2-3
ASSLTRDSPTDTQY
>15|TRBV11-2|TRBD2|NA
ASSPSRVAGGRDEQY
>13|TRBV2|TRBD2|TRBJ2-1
ASSVGSGGYNEQF
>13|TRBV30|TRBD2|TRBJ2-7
AWSVQAGASYEQY
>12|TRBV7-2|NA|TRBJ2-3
ASSFAGNTDTQY
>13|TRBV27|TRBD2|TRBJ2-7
ASRMKREALYEQY
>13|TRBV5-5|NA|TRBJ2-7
ASSRAGTLNREQY